These 2 T cell receptor beta chains came from one sample sequenced in a study of blood T cells in healthy people across ages. Primed by a sample-barcoded 5' primer and a J-beta primer mix, a second PCR proceeded for 7 to 11 cycles. Each CDR3 protein gets one entry after TCRdb re-called the 5' RACE reads with MiXCR. This sample yields hundreds of thousands of distinct CDR3 sequences, of which roughly 56% are seen a single time; roughly 24% belongs to the top ten. The material sequenced was blood. The origin of the receptors is a middle-aged man in good health.

The genes are TRBV2 and TRBJ2-5; 10 nucleotides match TRBD1. CDR3 size: 16 residues. CDR1 is SNHLY and CDR2 is FYNNEI in the germline V gene. J gave up 5 bases and V 3 bases, and 9 bases lay outside the gene matches. CDR3 protein: CASSESETGGMETQYF. CDR3 DNA: TGTGCCAGCAGTGAGTCCGAGACAGGGGGCATGGAGACCCAGTACTTC.

This clonotype appeared a single time. This chain joins TRBV12-3 or TRBV12-4 and TRBJ2-3; perhaps D is TRBD1 or TRBD2 (5 bases each). V dropped 6 bases and J dropped 0 bases, with 13 bases sitting between them. The CDR3 extends over 15 amino acids. The DNA of the CDR3 is TGTGCCAGCAGCCCTAGAGGGGAAAGCACAGATACGCAGTATTTT. This codes for CASSPRGESTDTQYF.